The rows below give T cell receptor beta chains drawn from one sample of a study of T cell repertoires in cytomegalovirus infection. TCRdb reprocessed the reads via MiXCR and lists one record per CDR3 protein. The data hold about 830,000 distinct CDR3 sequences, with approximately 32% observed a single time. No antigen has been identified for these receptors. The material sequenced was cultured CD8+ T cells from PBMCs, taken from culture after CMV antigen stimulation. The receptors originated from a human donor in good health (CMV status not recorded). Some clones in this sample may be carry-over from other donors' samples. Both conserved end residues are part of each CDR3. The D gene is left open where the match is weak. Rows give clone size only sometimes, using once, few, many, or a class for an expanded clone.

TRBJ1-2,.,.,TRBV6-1,CVSSEPGRAVYGYTF,TGTGTCAGCAGTGAACCGGGACGGGCCGTTTATGGCTACACCTTC
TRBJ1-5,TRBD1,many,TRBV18,CASSPMRTGGTLGNQPQHF,TGTGCCAGCTCACCAATGAGGACAGGGGGAACCTTAGGCAATCAGCCCCAGCATTTT
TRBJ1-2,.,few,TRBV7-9,CASSLISGGYTF,TGTGCCAGCAGCTTAATCTCAGGAGGCTACACCTTC
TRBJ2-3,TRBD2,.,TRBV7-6,CASSLGAGITDTQYF,TGTGCCAGCAGCTTAGGAGCGGGGATCACAGATACGCAGTATTTT
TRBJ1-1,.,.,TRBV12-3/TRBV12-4,CASALGEAFF,TGTGCCAGCGCCCTGGGCGAAGCTTTCTTT
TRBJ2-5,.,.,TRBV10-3,CAISEGVRSQETQYF,TGTGCCATCAGTGAAGGCGTCAGGAGCCAAGAGACCCAGTACTTC
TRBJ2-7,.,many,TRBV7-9,CASSFGEGDYEQYF,TGTGCCAGCAGCTTTGGGGAAGGAGACTACGAGCAGTACTTC
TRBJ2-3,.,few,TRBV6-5,CASSYEVSTDTQYF,TGTGCCAGCAGTTACGAGGTATCCACAGATACGCAGTATTTT
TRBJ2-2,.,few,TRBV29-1,CSVASGELFF,TGCAGCGTTGCATCCGGGGAGCTGTTTTTT
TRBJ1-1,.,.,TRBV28,CASSTPREMNTEAFF,TGTGCCAGCAGCACACCGCGGGAGATGAACACTGAAGCTTTCTTT
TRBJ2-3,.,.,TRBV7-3,CASSLIGDTDTQYF,TGTGCCAGCAGCTTAATTGGAGACACAGATACGCAGTATTTT
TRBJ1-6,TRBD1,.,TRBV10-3,CAISEPWTGTGSPLHF,TGTGCCATCAGTGAGCCCTGGACAGGGACAGGATCACCCCTCCACTTT
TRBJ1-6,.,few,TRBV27,CASSFPGNTLHF,TGTGCCAGCAGTTTCCCTGGAAACACCCTCCACTTT
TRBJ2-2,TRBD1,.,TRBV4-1,CTSSQGQGHTGELFF,TGCACCAGCAGCCAAGGACAGGGGCACACCGGGGAGCTGTTTTTT
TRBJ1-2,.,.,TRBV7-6,CASSPRGARGYTF,TGTGCCAGCAGCCCTCGGGGGGCGCGGGGCTACACCTTC
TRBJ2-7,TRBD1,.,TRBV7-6,CASSDLSRQGEQYF,TGTGCCAGCAGCGACCTTTCCAGACAGGGCGAGCAGTACTTC
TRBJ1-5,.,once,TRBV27,CASSPSRGEGVQPQHF,TGTGCCAGCAGTCCGTCCCGCGGGGAGGGGGTTCAGCCCCAGCATTTT
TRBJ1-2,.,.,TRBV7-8,CASSLGRDTTNYGYTF,TGTGCCAGCAGCTTAGGACGGGACACCACTAACTATGGCTACACCTTC
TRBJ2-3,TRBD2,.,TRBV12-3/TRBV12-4,CASSLGYGGSTDTQYF,TGTGCCAGCAGTTTAGGATACGGGGGGAGCACAGATACGCAGTATTTT
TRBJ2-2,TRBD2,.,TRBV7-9,CASSSTSGDTGELFF,TGTGCCAGCAGCTCTACTAGCGGGGACACCGGGGAGCTGTTTTTT
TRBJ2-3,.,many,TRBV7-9,CASSLPKGRVTDTQYF,TGTGCCAGCAGCTTACCAAAGGGCAGGGTCACAGATACGCAGTATTTT
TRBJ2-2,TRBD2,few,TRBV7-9,CASTSSASGQVTGELFF,TGTGCCAGCACTTCCTCGGCTAGCGGGCAAGTCACCGGGGAGCTGTTTTTT
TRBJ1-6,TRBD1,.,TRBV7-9,CASSLPFGDRADGNSPLHF,TGTGCCAGCAGCTTACCCTTCGGGGACAGGGCGGACGGGAATTCACCCCTCCACTTT
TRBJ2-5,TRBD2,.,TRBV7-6,CASSLRGLASETQYF,TGTGCCAGCAGCTTAAGGGGACTAGCTTCCGAGACCCAGTACTTC
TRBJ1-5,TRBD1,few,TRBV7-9,CASSPGTGGRQPQHF,TGTGCCAGCAGCCCAGGGACAGGGGGCAGGCAGCCCCAGCATTTT
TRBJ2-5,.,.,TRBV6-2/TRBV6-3,CASSYAAGPKETQYF,TGTGCCAGCAGTTACGCGGCCGGACCAAAGGAGACCCAGTACTTC
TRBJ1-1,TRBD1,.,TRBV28,CASSSPRQGREAFF,TGTGCCAGCAGTTCTCCTCGACAGGGGAGGGAAGCTTTCTTT
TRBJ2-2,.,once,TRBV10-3,CAILRGTGELFF,TGTGCCATCTTAAGGGGGACCGGGGAGCTGTTTTTT
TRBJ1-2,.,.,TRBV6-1,CASSEFSVRRRGYTF,TGTGCCAGCAGTGAATTCTCGGTCCGGCGACGTGGCTACACCTTC
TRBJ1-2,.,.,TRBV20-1,CSASLGNYGYTF,TGCAGTGCTAGTTTAGGAAACTATGGCTACACCTTC
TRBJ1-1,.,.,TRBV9,CALGAYMNTEAFF,TGTGCCTTGGGGGCTTACATGAACACTGAAGCTTTCTTT
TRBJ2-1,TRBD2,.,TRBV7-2,CASSFREGLADYNEQFF,TGTGCCAGCAGCTTCAGGGAGGGACTAGCAGACTACAATGAGCAGTTCTTC
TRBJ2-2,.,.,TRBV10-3,CAITPVRDRTGELFF,TGTGCCATCACCCCTGTCAGGGATCGCACCGGGGAGCTGTTTTTT
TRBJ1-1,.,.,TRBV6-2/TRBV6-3,CASSPTTPAYTEAFF,TGTGCCAGCAGTCCTACCACTCCAGCTTACACTGAAGCTTTCTTT